The 10 T cell receptor beta chains in this list originate from one sample, sequenced in a study of persistence of HIV-infected CD4 T cells. An overlapping HIV-1 Gag peptide pool stimulated these cells at roughly 1 ug/peptide/mL. CD40L/CD69 double-negative CD45RO-high memory CD4+ T cells were collected. Sequencing used immunoSEQ version 4 in survey mode. Repertoires were generated with immunoSEQ multiplex PCR, while TCRdb's copy carries only in-frame clones and drops some. Of over 30,000 clones listed, about 81% were seen once; the top ten hold almost 1%. What these receptors recognize is not known. The material sequenced was cultured CD4+ T cells from PBMCs, taken from a patient who received antiretroviral therapy. Receptors originate from an adult with HIV. The donor label of this sample is uncertain.

The V and J genes are TRBV10-3 and TRBJ1-2; TRBD1 agrees at 9 bases. The CDR3 consists of 15 residues. V trimming: 2 bases; J trimming: 2 bases; junction bases outside the gene matches: 3. CDR1 and CDR2 (germline): ENHRY, SYGVKD. CDR3 bases: TGTGCCATCAGTGAGACAGGGGGCGAAAACTATGGCTACACCTTC. Residues: CAISETGGENYGYTF.

There are a few counts of this clone. The rearrangement joins TRBV19 to TRBJ2-6; tentatively, D is TRBD2 (5 bases). The length of the CDR3 is 14 residues. V was clipped by 6 bases and J by 4 bases, with 10 bases between them. CDR1 is LNHDA and CDR2 is SQIVND in the germline V gene (reference sequence). CDR3 residues: CASRPGVGANVLTF. The CDR3 DNA follows: TGTGCCAGTAGGCCCGGGGTCGGGGCCAACGTCCTGACTTTC.

This chain uses TRBV2 with TRBJ1-1; the D gene is possibly TRBD1 (5 bases). Trimming took 6 bases from V and 0 from J, leaving 8 bases between them. Per the germline V gene, CDR1 is SNHLY and CDR2 is FYNNEI. This CDR3 region has 13 residues. CDR3 sequence reads: CASRTGMNTEAFF. The CDR3 nucleotides are TGTGCCAGCAGAACAGGTATGAACACTGAAGCTTTCTTT.

V usage is TRBV13 and J usage is TRBJ1-1; D is undetermined. Germline CDR1 and CDR2: PRHDT and FYEKMQ (reference sequence). The germline V and J ends were trimmed by 2 bases and 0 bases, with 7 bases remaining between them. CDR3 size: 14 residues. The CDR3 coding sequence is TGTGCCAGCAGCTTAAATCCAGTGAACACTGAAGCTTTCTTT. Amino acid sequence: CASSLNPVNTEAFF.

This clone was observed a handful of times. This sequence joins TRBV5-1 and TRBJ1-4; D not resolved. CDR3 length: 14 amino acids. Germline lookup yields CDR1 SGHRS and CDR2 YFSETQ. V was cut by 2 bases and J by 3 bases, with 8 bases left in between. CDR3 amino acids: CASSLGVANEKLFF. As DNA, the CDR3 is TGCGCCAGCAGCTTAGGAGTGGCTAATGAAAAACTGTTTTTT. The variable domain in full, completed from reference TRBV5-1 and TRBJ1-4, reads KAGVTQTPRYLIKTRGQQVTLSCSPISGHRSVSWYQQTPGQGLQFLFEYFSETQRNKGNFPGRFSGRQFSNSRSEMNVSTLELGDSALYLCASSLGVANEKLFFGSGTQLSVL.

The chain is built from TRBV6-5 and TRBJ2-2; D not certain. Germline V gives CDR1 MNHEY, CDR2 SVGAGI. The CDR3 consists of 15 residues. V shed 8 bases and J shed 5 bases, with 18 bases lying between them. For the CDR3, the DNA is TGTGCCAGCTGCCTTACGGACCAACGGACCGGGGAGCTGTTTTTT. It is translated as CASCLTDQRTGELFF.

This clone was counted a few times. The chain links TRBV5-4 to TRBJ1-6; no reliable D call. The germline V gene has CDR1 SGHNT and CDR2 YYREEE (reference sequence). CDR3 length: 16 residues. V was trimmed by 0 bases and J by 0 bases, leaving 7 bases between them. The CDR3 nucleotides read TGTGCCAGCAGCTTGGGACTGAGCTCCTATAATTCACCCCTCCACTTT. It specifies CASSLGLSSYNSPLHF.

The gene calls are TRBV5-1 and TRBJ2-1; perhaps TRBD1 as D (6 bases). In germline, CDR1 is SGHRS, CDR2 YFSETQ. CDR3 length equals 15 residues. V lost 0 bases and J 9 bases, leaving 16 bases between the germline ends. CDR3 sequence reads: CASSLEQDSVGEQFF. In nucleotides, the CDR3 is TGCGCCAGCAGCTTGGAGCAGGACAGCGTGGGTGAGCAGTTCTTC.

This clone was seen more than once but under ten times. The chain has TRBV5-1 and TRBJ2-5, with 7 bases lining up with TRBD1. This CDR3 has 15 residues. The germline gives CDR1 SGHRS, CDR2 YFSETQ. V shed 0 bases, J shed 3 bases, and the junction held 5 bases outside the gene matches. CDR3 loop: CASSLVGGQEETQYF. DNA for the CDR3: TGCGCCAGCAGCTTGGTAGGCGGACAGGAAGAGACCCAGTACTTC.

The CDR3 reads CARSQRVGSEQFF. CDR3 DNA: TGTGCCAGATCCCAACGGGTCGGGAGCGAGCAGTTCTTC. The chain is built from TRBV6-5 and TRBJ2-1; D may be TRBD2 (6 bases). V shed 9 bases and J shed 10 bases, with 19 bases lying between them. The germline V gene has CDR1 MNHEY and CDR2 SVGAGI. The CDR3 has 13 residues.